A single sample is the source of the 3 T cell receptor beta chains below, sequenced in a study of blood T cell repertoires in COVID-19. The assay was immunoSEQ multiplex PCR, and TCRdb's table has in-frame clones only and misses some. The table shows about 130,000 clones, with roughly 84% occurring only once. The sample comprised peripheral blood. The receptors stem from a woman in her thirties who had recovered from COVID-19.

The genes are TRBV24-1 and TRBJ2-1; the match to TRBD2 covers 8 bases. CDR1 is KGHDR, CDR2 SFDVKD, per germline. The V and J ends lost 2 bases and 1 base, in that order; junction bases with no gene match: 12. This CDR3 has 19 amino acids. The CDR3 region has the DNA TGTGCCACCAGTGATTCCTCGCGGCGGGAGGCCGGTTCCTACAATGAGCAGTTCTTC. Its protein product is CATSDSSRREAGSYNEQFF.

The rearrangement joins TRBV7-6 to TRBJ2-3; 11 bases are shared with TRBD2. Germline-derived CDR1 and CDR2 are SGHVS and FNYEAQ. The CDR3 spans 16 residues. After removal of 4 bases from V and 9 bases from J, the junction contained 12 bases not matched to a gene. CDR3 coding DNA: TGTGCCAGCAGCTCTAGGCCCTTAGCGGGGGGGCAAACGCAGTATTTT. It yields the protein CASSSRPLAGGQTQYF.

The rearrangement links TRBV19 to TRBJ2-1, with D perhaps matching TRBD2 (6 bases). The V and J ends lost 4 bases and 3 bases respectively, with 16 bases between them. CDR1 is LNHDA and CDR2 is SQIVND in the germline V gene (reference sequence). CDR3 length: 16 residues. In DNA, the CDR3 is TGTGCCAGTAGTACGGACTCTCGGGGGAACTACAATGAGCAGTTCTTC. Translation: CASSTDSRGNYNEQFF.